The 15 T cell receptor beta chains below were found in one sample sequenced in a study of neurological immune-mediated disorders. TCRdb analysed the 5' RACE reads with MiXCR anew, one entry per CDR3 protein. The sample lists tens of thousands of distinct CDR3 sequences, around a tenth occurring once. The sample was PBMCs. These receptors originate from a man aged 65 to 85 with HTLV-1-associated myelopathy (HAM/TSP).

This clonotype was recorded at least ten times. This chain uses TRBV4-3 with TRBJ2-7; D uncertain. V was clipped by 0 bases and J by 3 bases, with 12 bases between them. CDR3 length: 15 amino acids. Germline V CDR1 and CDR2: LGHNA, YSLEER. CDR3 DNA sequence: TGCGCCAGCAGCCAAGATTGGGCCAAGCACTACGAGCAGTACTTC. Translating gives CASSQDWAKHYEQYF.

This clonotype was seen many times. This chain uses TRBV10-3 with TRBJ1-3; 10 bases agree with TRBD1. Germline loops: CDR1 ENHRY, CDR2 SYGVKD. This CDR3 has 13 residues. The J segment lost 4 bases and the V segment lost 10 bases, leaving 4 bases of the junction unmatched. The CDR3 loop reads CATGTGVGNTIYF. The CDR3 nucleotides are TGTGCCACCGGGACAGGGGTCGGAAACACCATATATTTT.

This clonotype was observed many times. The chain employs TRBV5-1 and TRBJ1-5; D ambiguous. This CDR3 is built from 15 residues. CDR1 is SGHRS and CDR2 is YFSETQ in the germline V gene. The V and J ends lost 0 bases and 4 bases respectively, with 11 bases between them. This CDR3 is CASSLVSGNNQPQHF. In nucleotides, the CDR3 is TGCGCCAGCAGCTTGGTCTCCGGGAATAATCAGCCCCAGCATTTT.

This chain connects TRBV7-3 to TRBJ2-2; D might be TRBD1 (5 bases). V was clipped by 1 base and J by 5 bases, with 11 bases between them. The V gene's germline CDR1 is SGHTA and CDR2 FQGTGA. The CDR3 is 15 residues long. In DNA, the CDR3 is TGTGCCAGCAGCTTAAGTCAGGGCCGGACCGGGGAGCTGTTTTTT. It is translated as CASSLSQGRTGELFF.

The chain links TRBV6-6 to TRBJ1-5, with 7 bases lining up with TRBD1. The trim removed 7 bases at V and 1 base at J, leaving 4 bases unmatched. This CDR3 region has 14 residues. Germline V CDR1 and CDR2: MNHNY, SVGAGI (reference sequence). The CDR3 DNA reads TGTGCCAGCAATACAGGGGACAGCAATCAGCCCCAGCATTTT. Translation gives CASNTGDSNQPQHF.

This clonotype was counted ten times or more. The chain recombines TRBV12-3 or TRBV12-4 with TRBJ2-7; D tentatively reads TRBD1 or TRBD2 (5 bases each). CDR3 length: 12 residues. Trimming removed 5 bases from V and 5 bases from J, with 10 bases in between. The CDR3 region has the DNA TGTGCCAGCAGTCGGGGCACGAACGAGCAGTACTTC. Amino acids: CASSRGTNEQYF.

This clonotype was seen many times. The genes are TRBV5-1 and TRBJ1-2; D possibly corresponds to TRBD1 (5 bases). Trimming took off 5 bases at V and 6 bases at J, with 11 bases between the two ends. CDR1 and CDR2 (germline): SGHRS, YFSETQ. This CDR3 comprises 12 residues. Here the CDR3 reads CASRDNTNGYTF. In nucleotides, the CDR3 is TGCGCCAGCAGGGACAACACGAATGGCTACACCTTC.

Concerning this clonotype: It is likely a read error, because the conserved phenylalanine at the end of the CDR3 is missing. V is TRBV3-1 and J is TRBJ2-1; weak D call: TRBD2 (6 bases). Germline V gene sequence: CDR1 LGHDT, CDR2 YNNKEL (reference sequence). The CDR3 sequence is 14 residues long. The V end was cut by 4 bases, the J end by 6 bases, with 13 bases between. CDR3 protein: CASSPPLARNEQFL. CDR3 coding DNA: TGTGCCAGCAGCCCCCCCCTAGCGCGCAATGAGCAGTTCCTA.

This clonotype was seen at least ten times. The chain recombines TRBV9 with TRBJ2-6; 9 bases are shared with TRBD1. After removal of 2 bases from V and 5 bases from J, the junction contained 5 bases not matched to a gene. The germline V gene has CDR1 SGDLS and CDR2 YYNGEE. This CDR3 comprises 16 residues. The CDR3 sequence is CASSVGQGSRANVLTF. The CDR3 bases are TGTGCCAGCAGCGTGGGACAGGGAAGTCGGGCCAACGTCCTGACTTTC.

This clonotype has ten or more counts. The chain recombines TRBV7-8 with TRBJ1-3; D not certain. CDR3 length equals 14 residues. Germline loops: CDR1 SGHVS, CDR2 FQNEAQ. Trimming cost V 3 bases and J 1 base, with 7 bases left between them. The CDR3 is CASSFHRSGNTIYF. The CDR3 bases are TGTGCCAGCAGCTTCCACCGTTCTGGAAACACCATATATTTT.

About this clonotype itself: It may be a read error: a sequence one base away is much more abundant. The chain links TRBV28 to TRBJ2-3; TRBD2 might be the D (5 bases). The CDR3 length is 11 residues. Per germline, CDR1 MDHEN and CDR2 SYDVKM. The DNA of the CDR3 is TGTGCCATCAGTTCCGTAGCGATTTGGTATTTT. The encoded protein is CAISSVAIWYF.

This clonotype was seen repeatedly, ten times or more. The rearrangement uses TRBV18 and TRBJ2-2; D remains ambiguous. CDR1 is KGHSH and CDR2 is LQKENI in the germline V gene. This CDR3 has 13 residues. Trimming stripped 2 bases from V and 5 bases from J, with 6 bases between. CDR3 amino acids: CASSPGATGELFF. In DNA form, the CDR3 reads TGTGCCAGCTCACCAGGCGCGACCGGGGAGCTGTTTTTT.

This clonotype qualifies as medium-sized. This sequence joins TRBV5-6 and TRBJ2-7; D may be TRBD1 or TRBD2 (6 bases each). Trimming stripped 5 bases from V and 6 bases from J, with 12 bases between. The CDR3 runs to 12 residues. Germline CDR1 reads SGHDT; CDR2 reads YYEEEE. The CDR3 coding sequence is TGTGCCAGCAGGGTCAAGGGGGGCGAGCAGTACTTC. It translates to CASRVKGGEQYF.

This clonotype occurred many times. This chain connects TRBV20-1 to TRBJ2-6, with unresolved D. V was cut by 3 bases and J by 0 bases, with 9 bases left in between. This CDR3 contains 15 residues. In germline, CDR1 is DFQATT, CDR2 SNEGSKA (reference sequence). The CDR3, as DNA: TGCAGTGCTAGGGGGTATCGCTCTGGGGCCAACGTCCTGACTTTC. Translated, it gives CSARGYRSGANVLTF.

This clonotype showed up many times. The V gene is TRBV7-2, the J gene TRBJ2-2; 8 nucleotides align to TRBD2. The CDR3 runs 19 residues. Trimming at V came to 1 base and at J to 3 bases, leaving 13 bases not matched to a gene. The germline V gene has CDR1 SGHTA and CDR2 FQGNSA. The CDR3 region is CASSLGPLIRAGDTGELFF. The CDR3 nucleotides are TGTGCCAGCAGCTTAGGACCCCTTATAAGAGCGGGAGACACCGGGGAGCTGTTTTTT.